One and the same sample provided the 29 T cell receptor beta chains below, sequenced in a study of tumor-infiltrating lymphocytes in primary liver carcinoma. With a constant-region primer, TCR beta cDNA was made from 450 to 650 ng of total RNA. Each TCR beta library was derived from three nested multiplex PCR rounds that employed slightly modified ARM-PCR. With TRBV1-TRBV30 forward primers and a C-beta reverse primer, the first two PCR rounds were run for 10 to 11 cycles each. TCRdb reprocessed the multiplex PCR reads via MiXCR and lists one record per CDR3 protein. The repertoire has about 320,000 distinct CDR3 sequences, 50% to 75% of them found once; the top ten carry 15% to 20%. Both blood RNA, taken from unsorted whole blood, and germline DNA were extracted. The specimen sequenced was peripheral blood. The source is a woman aged 25-40 years with primary liver carcinoma and hepatitis B virus infection.

This clonotype was recorded a few times. The chain combines TRBV29-1 with TRBJ1-2; 7 nucleotides line up with TRBD1. J lost 7 bases, V lost 6 bases, and 14 bases had no gene match. The germline CDR1 and CDR2 sequences are SQVTM and ANQGSEA. The CDR3 has 14 residues. CDR3 coding DNA: TGCAGCGTCCCCAAACAGGGGATGGATGGTGGCTACACCTTC. Protein sequence: CSVPKQGMDGGYTF. Supplemented by reference TRBV29-1 and TRBJ1-2, the full variable domain reads SAVISQKPSRDICQRGTSLTIQCQVDSQVTMMFWYRQQPGQSLTLIATANQGSEATYESGFVIDKFPISRPNLTFSTLTVSNMSPEDSSIYLCSVPKQGMDGGYTFGSGTRLTVV.

The chain carries TRBV10-1 and TRBJ2-1, with TRBD2 matching 8 bases. Germline V gives CDR1 WNHNN, CDR2 SYGVQD (reference sequence). The V gene end was trimmed by 0 bases and the J gene end by 8 bases; junction bases not matched to a gene: 6. The CDR3 contains 15 residues. CDR3 nucleotide sequence: TGCGCCAGCAGTGAGTCGGGAGCGGGAGTGGATGAGCAGTTCTTC. Its protein product is CASSESGAGVDEQFF.

This clonotype came up once. A much larger clone differs by one base, so this may be a read error. This rearrangement joins TRBV12-3 or TRBV12-4 to TRBJ2-5; D not certain. The CDR3 length is 14 residues. CDR3 in DNA: TGTGCCGGCAGTCTCACCGCGATCGGAGAGACCCAGTACTTC. Translation gives CAGSLTAIGETQYF.

This clonotype has at least ten counts. This sequence joins TRBV12-3 or TRBV12-4 and TRBJ2-7; D is perhaps TRBD2 (6 bases). This CDR3 is 17 amino acids long. Trimming shortened V by 5 bases and J by 1 base, and 21 bases separated the two germline ends. The CDR3: CASSLSGAGRRSYEQYF. CDR3 nucleotide sequence: TGTGCCAGCAGTCTCTCCGGTGCGGGACGAAGGTCCTACGAGCAGTACTTC.

Ten or more counts support this clonotype. The chain combines TRBV29-1 with TRBJ2-3, with 11 bases aligning to TRBD2. CDR1 is SQVTM, CDR2 ANQGSEA, per germline. The CDR3 has 15 residues. The J segment lost 1 base and the V segment lost 7 bases, leaving 7 bases of the junction unmatched. CDR3 region: CSGTLAGGRTDTQYF. The CDR3 DNA sequence: TGCAGCGGGACCCTAGCGGGAGGACGCACAGATACGCAGTATTTT.

This clonotype was detected only a few times. The gene calls are TRBV30 and TRBJ1-2; TRBD1 matches 7 bases. Per the germline V gene, CDR1 is GTSNPN and CDR2 is SVGIG (reference sequence). With V trimmed by 4 bases and J by 8 bases, 10 bases remained unmatched. The CDR3 covers 13 residues. CDR3 sequence reads: CAWNTTGFIGYTF. The CDR3 DNA reads TGTGCCTGGAATACGACAGGGTTTATCGGCTACACCTTC.

As regards this clonotype: A much larger clone lies one base from this, so it may be a read error. The chain couples TRBV12-3 or TRBV12-4 to TRBJ1-5, with D unclear. The CDR3 has 14 residues. The CDR3 DNA is TGTGCCAGCAGGACTGGCAGTCCCAGCGAGCCCCAGCTTTTT. Its translation: CASRTGSPSEPQLF.

The rearrangement links TRBV5-1 to TRBJ2-6; no reliable D call. Trimming cost V 7 bases and J 4 bases, with 9 bases left between them. Germline CDR1 and CDR2: SGHRS and YFSETQ. CDR3 length: 13 residues. The CDR3 sequence is CASQTEGANVLTF. CDR3 bases: TGCGCCAGCCAAACGGAAGGGGCCAACGTCCTGACTTTC.

This chain links TRBV6-1 with TRBJ2-3, with D possibly called TRBD1 or TRBD2 (5 bases each). This CDR3 has 13 residues. Germline V gene lookup returns CDR1 MNHNS and CDR2 SASEGT. The V and J ends lost 3 bases and 8 bases respectively, with 12 bases between them. The CDR3 sequence is CASSDNTGTTQYF. The CDR3 bases are TGTGCCAGCAGTGATAATACGGGGACTACGCAGTATTTT.

The chain employs TRBV5-4 and TRBJ2-3; a possible D gene is TRBD2 (5 bases). The CDR3 spans 14 residues. The germline CDR1 and CDR2 sequences are SGHNT and YYREEE (reference sequence). Trimming took off 6 bases at V and 1 base at J, with 12 bases between the two ends. The CDR3 protein is CASMSGGGTDTQYF. The CDR3 DNA reads as TGTGCCAGCATGAGCGGAGGAGGCACAGATACGCAGTATTTT.

Note on this clonotype: A much larger clone sits a single nucleotide away, making a read error possible. This sequence joins TRBV12-3 or TRBV12-4 and TRBJ1-1; a weak D match, TRBD1 (6 bases). The CDR3 totals 12 residues. CDR3 sequence: CVSSIGQLEAFF. The CDR3, as DNA: TGTGTCAGCAGTATCGGACAGTTAGAAGCTTTCTTT.

The rearrangement joins TRBV29-1 to TRBJ2-5, with a tentative D call TRBD1 (6 bases). CDR3 size: 15 residues. Germline-derived CDR1 and CDR2 are SQVTM and ANQGSEA. Here the CDR3 DNA reads TGCAACGCCAATGGGGGCAAAACAAGGCAAGAGACCCAGTACTTC. Amino acid sequence: CNANGGKTRQETQYF.

The chain combines TRBV12-3 or TRBV12-4 with TRBJ1-1; D is undetermined. The CDR3 spans 13 residues. V was shortened by 10 bases and J by 7 bases, with 19 bases between the two germline ends. The CDR3 DNA reads TGTGCCAACTGCAGATCCGGGTTAGTTGAAGCTTTCTTT. Encoded protein: CANCRSGLVEAFF.

This chain links TRBV6-2 or TRBV6-3 with TRBJ2-7, with D tentatively TRBD2 (5 bases). This CDR3 is built from 14 residues. V lost 4 bases to trimming and J lost 7 bases, with 17 bases between them. Germline loops: CDR1 MNHEY, CDR2 SVGEGT. DNA of the CDR3: TGTGCCAGCAGTTGGGGAGACCGGACCTGGGAGCAGTACTTC. This sequence encodes CASSWGDRTWEQYF.

The V and J genes are TRBV1 and TRBJ2-7; no check of the table's D call, TRBD1, against the DNA was made. TRBV1 is a documented pseudogene. This CDR3 region has 16 residues. The CDR3 sequence: CTSSQEERGARSEQYF. CDR3 nucleotides: TGCACCAGCAGCCAAGAAGAACGGGGGGCGCGCTCCGAGCAGTACTTC.

Notes on this clonotype: This clone may be a read error of a much larger clone one base away. The rearrangement links TRBV6-2 or TRBV6-3 to TRBJ2-1; D gene uncertain. Germline CDR1 MNHEY, CDR2 SVGEGT. This CDR3 region has 13 residues. This CDR3 is CASRVRFYDEQFF. DNA for the CDR3: TGTGCCAGCCGGGTAAGGTTCTACGATGAGCAGTTCTTC.

The table lists this clonotype with a few counts. This chain links TRBV5-4 with TRBJ2-7; 8 bases are a match to TRBD1. The CDR3 has 13 amino acids. The germline CDR1 and CDR2 sequences are SGHNT and YYREEE (reference sequence). V dropped 4 bases and J dropped 6; count of bases not matched to a gene: 6. This chain's CDR3 is CASSPGQALEQYF. The CDR3 DNA follows: TGTGCCAGCAGCCCGGGACAGGCTCTCGAGCAGTACTTC.

This clonotype was observed many times. This CDR3 is CASSDKGGLNTEAFF. In DNA form, the CDR3 reads TGTGCCAGCAGTGATAAAGGGGGCCTAAACACTGAAGCTTTCTTT. The chain couples TRBV6-1 to TRBJ1-1, with 7 bases aligning to TRBD1. The junction had 6 bases not matched to a gene; V was cut back by 3 bases and J by 2 bases. The CDR3 is 15 residues long. Per germline, CDR1 MNHNS and CDR2 SASEGT.

The chain is built from TRBV11-2 and TRBJ2-5; D gene unclear. The CDR3 has 13 amino acids. The germline V and J ends were trimmed by 4 bases and 2 bases, with 8 bases remaining between them. Germline V lookup: CDR1 SGHAT, CDR2 FQNNGV. DNA for the CDR3: TGTGCCAGCAGCTCATGGTGGCAAGAGACCCAGTACTTC. Translated, it gives CASSSWWQETQYF.

As regards this clonotype: Just one base apart from a much larger clone, this may be a read error. The chain has TRBV12-3 or TRBV12-4 and TRBJ2-7; D not certain. The V end lost 6 bases, the J end lost 10 bases, and 19 bases lay between the germline ends. The CDR3 is 13 residues long. DNA of the CDR3: TGTGCCAGCAGCCAATTTGGGTACGGCGACCAGTACTTC. It yields the protein CASSQFGYGDQYF.

About this clonotype: Possible read error: a much larger clone is one base away. The V gene is TRBV4-3, the J gene TRBJ2-3; possibly TRBD2 for D (5 bases). The germline gives CDR1 LGHNA, CDR2 YSLEER. The CDR3 runs 15 residues. CDR3 protein: CVSSPWGEGADTQYF. The CDR3 DNA reads TGCGTCAGCAGCCCATGGGGAGAGGGAGCAGATACGCAGTATTTT.

As DNA, the CDR3 is TGTGCCAGCAGCTTGGACAGGCGAAACTATGGCTACACCTTC. Protein: CASSLDRRNYGYTF. The chain has TRBV5-6 and TRBJ1-2; tentative D call: TRBD1 (5 bases). The CDR3 has 14 residues. CDR1 and CDR2 from the germline V gene are SGHDT and YYEEEE. Deletions cut 0 bases from V and 2 bases from J, with 8 bases between. The full variable domain, with the rest looked up from reference TRBV5-6 and TRBJ1-2, is DAGVTQSPTHLIKTRGQQVTLRCSPKSGHDTVSWYQQALGQGPQFIFQYYEEEERQRGNFPDRFSGHQFPNYSSELNVNALLLGDSALYLCASSLDRRNYGYTFGSGTRLTVV.

A word on this clonotype: Possible read error: a much larger clone is one base away. This rearrangement joins TRBV30 to TRBJ2-6, with no clear D. Trimming shortened V by 0 bases and J by 5 bases, and 11 bases separated the two germline ends. The CDR3 has 15 residues. The germline V gene encodes CDR1 GTSNPN and CDR2 SVGIG (reference sequence). This CDR3 is CAWSVQWARANVLTF. The CDR3 DNA reads as TGTGCCTGGAGTGTACAATGGGCTAGGGCCAACGTCCTGACTTTC.

On this clonotype itself: A much larger clone lies one base from this, so it may be a read error. V is TRBV6-2 or TRBV6-3 and J is TRBJ1-1; the match to TRBD1 covers 8 bases. The CDR3 covers 14 residues. Germline V CDR1 and CDR2: MNHEY, SVGEGT. V shed 2 bases and J 11 bases; nucleotides not matched to a gene: 10. In DNA form, the CDR3 reads TGTGCCAGCAGTTACGGGACAGGCACCCTGGGGGCTTTCTTT. It encodes CASSYGTGTLGAFF.

The sample holds a few counts of this clonotype. V is TRBV2 and J is TRBJ2-5, with no clear D. Per germline, CDR1 SNHLY and CDR2 FYNNEI. With 2 bases removed from V and 4 bases from J, the gap between germline ends came to 8 bases. CDR3 length: 13 amino acids. The CDR3: CASSEWQRETQYF. The CDR3 DNA reads TGTGCCAGCAGTGAATGGCAGAGAGAGACCCAGTACTTC.

This clonotype was detected a few times. The rearrangement joins TRBV4-2 to TRBJ2-5; 11 bases fit TRBD2. The CDR3 covers 16 residues. Germline-derived CDR1 and CDR2 are LGHNA and YNFKEQ. Trimming at V came to 0 bases and at J to 1 base, leaving 1 base not matched to a gene. CDR3 DNA: TGTGCCAGCAGCCAAGAAACTAGCGGGAGCCAAGAGACCCAGTACTTC. Translated, it gives CASSQETSGSQETQYF.

With respect to this clonotype: At one end the junction does not follow the germline gene, possibly because of a read error. J is TRBJ2-3 and V is TRBV28; D remains ambiguous. This CDR3 is 15 amino acids long. Germline CDR1 and CDR2: MDHEN and SYDVKM. DNA of the CDR3: TGTGCCAGTAGTTTACTTGCGCTAAGCACAGATACGCAGTATTTT. It translates to CASSLLALSTDTQYF. The whole variable domain, remainder taken from reference TRBV28 and TRBJ2-3, is DVKVTQSSRYLVKRTGEKVFLECVQDMDHENMFWYRQDPGLGLRLIYFSYDVKMKEKGDIPEGYSVSREKKERFSLILESASTNQTSMYLCASSLLALSTDTQYFGPGTRLTVL.

The rearrangement joins TRBV6-6 to TRBJ2-2; D may be TRBD1 (6 bases). The CDR3 length is 15 residues. Germline V lookup: CDR1 MNHNY, CDR2 SVGAGI (reference sequence). Trimming cost V 7 bases and J 3 bases, with 15 bases left between them. This CDR3 reads CASNAGELYTGELFF. The CDR3 DNA reads as TGTGCCAGCAACGCAGGGGAGCTGTACACCGGGGAGCTGTTTTTT.

This clonotype was counted between two and nine times. The V gene is TRBV11-1, the J gene TRBJ2-5; TRBD2 might be the D (5 bases). The length of the CDR3 is 12 residues. Germline V gives CDR1 SGHAT, CDR2 FQDESV (reference sequence). Between the trimmed V and J ends, which lost 9 bases and 5 bases, there was a span of 13 bases. CDR3 sequence reads: CASSDCWETQYF. The CDR3, as DNA: TGTGCCAGTAGCGATTGTTGGGAGACCCAGTACTTC.